One and the same sample provided the 20 T cell receptor beta chains below, sequenced in a study of T-cell memory formation after mild COVID-19. TCRdb processed the 5' RACE reads anew with MiXCR; each CDR3 protein has one entry. The sample shows tens of thousands of distinct CDR3 sequences, 16% of them seen only once. Sequenced sample: PBMCs or a T cell subset sorted from them (not recorded which). The receptors here all came from an adult woman who had mild COVID-19 (a few samples of this study predate the infection). Cell type and time point are not known.

The sample holds a few counts of this clonotype. The chain links TRBV29-1 to TRBJ2-2; D is undetermined. V was trimmed by 5 bases and J by 0 bases, leaving 7 bases between them. The CDR3 has 13 residues. Looked up from germline, CDR1 is SQVTM and CDR2 is ANQGSEA. The CDR3 DNA is TGCAGCGTTCAACAGACGAACACCGGGGAGCTGTTTTTT. Its translation: CSVQQTNTGELFF.

The table lists this clonotype with many counts. The rearrangement uses TRBV5-1 and TRBJ2-7; the D gene is possibly TRBD2 (6 bases). This CDR3 contains 14 residues. Germline V CDR1 and CDR2: SGHRS, YFSETQ. The V gene lost 2 bases and the J gene lost 2 bases, with 11 bases spanning the gap. CDR3 DNA sequence: TGCGCCAGCAGCTTAGGGGACTCTCCCTACGAGCAGTACTTC. It codes for CASSLGDSPYEQYF.

V and J are TRBV7-7 and TRBJ2-7; D is ambiguous. V lost 5 bases to trimming and J lost 2 bases, with 13 bases between them. The CDR3 is 14 amino acids. Germline CDR1 and CDR2: SSHAT and FNYEAQ (reference sequence). The CDR3 region has the DNA TGTGCCAGCAGCCCCGTGGGGATCCCCTACGAGCAGTACTTC. This encodes CASSPVGIPYEQYF.

This chain uses TRBV12-3 or TRBV12-4 with TRBJ2-1; 10 nucleotides line up with TRBD2. The CDR3 is made up of 14 amino acids. V shed 3 bases, J shed 14 bases, and the junction held 10 bases outside the gene matches. For the CDR3, the DNA is TGTGCCAGCAGTTTGCTAGCGGGAGAGGTGGTGAAGTTCTTC. The encoded protein is CASSLLAGEVVKFF.

The CDR3 nucleotides are TGTGCCAGCAGCCCACTTCAAAGCTCTGGGGCCAACGTCCTGACTTTC. Translating it yields CASSPLQSSGANVLTF. The V call is TRBV7-9, the J call TRBJ2-6; D remains ambiguous. The germline CDR1 and CDR2 sequences are SEHNR and FQNEAQ (reference sequence). The CDR3 totals 16 residues. V gave up 5 bases and J gave up 0 bases, with 11 bases separating them.

The table lists this clonotype with a few counts. The V call is TRBV30, the J call TRBJ2-1, with 8 bases fitting TRBD1. Germline CDR1 GTSNPN, CDR2 SVGIG (reference sequence). The J segment lost 6 bases and the V segment lost 2 bases, leaving 6 bases of the junction unmatched. This CDR3 region has 14 residues. CDR3 nucleotide sequence: TGTGCCTGGAGTTCCACAACAGGGGGCAATGAGCAGTTCTTC. Its translation: CAWSSTTGGNEQFF.

This clonotype has only a few counts. V gene TRBV10-3 combines with J gene TRBJ2-3; 8 bases map to TRBD1. This CDR3 contains 16 residues. Trimming at V came to 2 bases and at J to 5 bases, leaving 9 bases not matched to a gene. The germline V gene has CDR1 ENHRY and CDR2 SYGVKD. The CDR3 DNA follows: TGTGCCATCAGTGAGCCCTCGGTCGACAGGGGAGATACGCAGTATTTT. Protein sequence: CAISEPSVDRGDTQYF.

The sample holds a few counts of this clonotype. V usage is TRBV7-9 and J usage is TRBJ2-7, with TRBD1 matching 7 bases. Trimming cost V 1 base and J 2 bases; bases outside gene matches: 5. In germline, CDR1 is SEHNR, CDR2 FQNEAQ (reference sequence). The CDR3 runs 15 residues. CDR3 loop: CASSLVGQGAYEQYF. The CDR3 nucleotides are TGTGCCAGCAGCTTAGTCGGGCAGGGGGCCTACGAGCAGTACTTC.

This CDR3 is CASSPYGFSNTEAFF. CDR3 nucleotide sequence: TGCGCCAGCAGCCCATACGGATTTTCGAACACTGAAGCTTTCTTT. This chain links TRBV4-1 with TRBJ1-1; unclear D gene. Germline CDR1 is MGHRA and CDR2 is YSYEKL. The V end was cut by 4 bases, the J end by 1 base, with 13 bases between. The CDR3 length is 15 residues.

CDR3 in amino acids: CASSLVVNTEAFF. CDR3 sequence (DNA): TGTGCCAGCAGTTTAGTTGTGAACACTGAAGCTTTCTTT. J is TRBJ1-1 and V is TRBV12-3 or TRBV12-4; no definite D call. V was trimmed by 1 base and J by 0 bases, leaving 3 bases between them. This CDR3 contains 13 residues.

The CDR3 reads CASSPRGSGVIYEQYF. DNA for the CDR3: TGTGCCAGCAGCCCCCGTGGTAGCGGGGTGATTTACGAGCAGTACTTC. This chain joins TRBV7-2 and TRBJ2-7, with 8 bases lining up with TRBD2. The junction had 13 bases not matched to a gene; V was cut back by 5 bases and J by 4 bases. This CDR3 has 16 amino acids. Germline V gives CDR1 SGHTA, CDR2 FQGNSA.

This clonotype was counted between two and nine times. The chain couples TRBV27 to TRBJ2-7; D might be TRBD1 (6 bases). Germline CDR1 MNHEY, CDR2 SMNVEV (reference sequence). V lost 2 bases and J lost 0, with 8 bases in between. The CDR3 is made up of 14 amino acids. In DNA form, the CDR3 reads TGTGCCAGCAGTTTAGGACAGAGCTCCTACGAGCAGTACTTC. This translates into CASSLGQSSYEQYF.

This chain uses TRBV7-2 with TRBJ2-2, with D perhaps matching TRBD1 (7 bases). V lost 4 bases and J 2 bases, leaving 17 bases between the germline ends. Germline V gives CDR1 SGHTA, CDR2 FQGNSA. The CDR3 runs 17 residues. The CDR3 bases are TGTGCCAGCAGCTCCTGGGCGGGGACAGTAAACACCGGGGAGCTGTTTTTT. This translates into CASSSWAGTVNTGELFF.

This chain connects TRBV6-5 to TRBJ2-7, with 8 bases aligning to TRBD1. The V gene's germline CDR1 is MNHEY and CDR2 SVGAGI. The CDR3 has 16 amino acids. The junction had 15 bases not matched to a gene; V was cut back by 5 bases and J by 6 bases. Here the CDR3 DNA reads TGTGCCAGCAGTCCCCTGGAGGGGGCAGGGGGCACCGAGCAGTACTTC. It yields the protein CASSPLEGAGGTEQYF.

The chain joins TRBV9 to TRBJ2-1; the match to TRBD1 covers 7 bases. Germline trimming cut 2 bases from V and 7 bases from J; bases unmatched to any gene: 6. The CDR3 totals 14 residues. Germline V gives CDR1 SGDLS, CDR2 YYNGEE. CDR3 residues: CASSVGSGGNEQFF. The CDR3 DNA sequence: TGTGCCAGCAGCGTGGGGTCAGGGGGAAATGAGCAGTTCTTC.

A few counts support this clonotype. The V call is TRBV5-1, the J call TRBJ2-1; 7 positions agree with TRBD2. Germline V gene data show CDR1 as SGHRS and CDR2 as YFSETQ. V trimming: 0 bases; J trimming: 3 bases; junction bases outside the gene matches: 6. The CDR3 spans 16 residues. The CDR3, as DNA: TGCGCCAGCAGCTTGGGAGGGAGGGTGGACTACAATGAGCAGTTCTTC. As protein: CASSLGGRVDYNEQFF.

This clonotype was seen more than once but under ten times. J is TRBJ2-3 and V is TRBV15; TRBD1 aligns across 10 bases. CDR1 LNHNV and CDR2 YYDKDF come from the germline V gene (reference sequence). The trim removed 7 bases at V and 6 bases at J, leaving 7 bases unmatched. This CDR3 has 14 amino acids. For the CDR3, the DNA is TGTGCCACCACCCCCGACAGGGGGCGGGATACGCAGTATTTT. It encodes CATTPDRGRDTQYF.

V and J are TRBV4-1 and TRBJ1-3; no clear D. The CDR3 runs to 16 residues. Germline V gene data show CDR1 as MGHRA and CDR2 as YSYEKL. The V end was cut by 0 bases, the J end by 0 bases, with 9 bases between. CDR3 amino acids: CASSQDNVNSGNTIYF. The CDR3 DNA reads TGCGCCAGCAGCCAAGATAACGTGAACTCTGGAAACACCATATATTTT.

The chain is built from TRBV29-1 and TRBJ2-2; D uncertain. V was trimmed by 4 bases and J by 2 bases, leaving 8 bases between them. The germline CDR1 and CDR2 sequences are SQVTM and ANQGSEA. There are 13 residues in the CDR3. CDR3 in DNA: TGCAGCGTTGGGTTGGTAAACACCGGGGAGCTGTTTTTT. This codes for CSVGLVNTGELFF.

This clonotype was detected a few times. The rearrangement links TRBV5-4 to TRBJ1-1, with D unclear. The CDR3 is 13 residues long. CDR1 SGHNT and CDR2 YYREEE come from the germline V gene (reference sequence). The germline V and J ends were trimmed by 4 bases and 4 bases, with 11 bases remaining between them. CDR3 DNA: TGTGCCAGCAGCCCACGGGAAGGCACTGAAGCTTTCTTT. Protein sequence: CASSPREGTEAFF.